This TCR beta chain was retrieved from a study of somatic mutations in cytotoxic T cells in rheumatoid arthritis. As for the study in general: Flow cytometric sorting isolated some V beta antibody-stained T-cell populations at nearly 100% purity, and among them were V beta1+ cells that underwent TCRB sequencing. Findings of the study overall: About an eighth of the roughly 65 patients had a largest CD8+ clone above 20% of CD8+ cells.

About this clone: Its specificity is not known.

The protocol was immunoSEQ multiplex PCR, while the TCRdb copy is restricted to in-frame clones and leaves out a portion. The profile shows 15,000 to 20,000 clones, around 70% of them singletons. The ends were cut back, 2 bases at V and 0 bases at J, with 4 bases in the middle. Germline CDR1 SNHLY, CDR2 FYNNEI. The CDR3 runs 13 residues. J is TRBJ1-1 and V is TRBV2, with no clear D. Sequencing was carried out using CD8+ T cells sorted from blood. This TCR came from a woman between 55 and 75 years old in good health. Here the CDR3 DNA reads TGTGCCAGCAGTGAAACTCTGAACACTGAAGCTTTCTTT. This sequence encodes CASSETLNTEAFF.